This is a list of T cell receptor beta chains from one sample in a study of blood T cell repertoires in COVID-19. TCRdb keeps only in-frame clones here, not all; method: immunoSEQ multiplex PCR. This table has nearly 80,000 clones, approximately 84% appearing once. Material for sequencing was peripheral blood. These receptors all come from a man in his sixties with active or convalescent COVID-19. The CDR3 runs from the conserved cysteine through the conserved F or W. The D gene is left open where the match is weak. The size of a clone is reported for some rows only, either as once, few or many, or as a class for expanded clones.

D gene,V gene,clone size,J gene,CDR3 protein,CDR3 DNA
-,TRBV7-9,-,TRBJ1-2,CASSLPGDYGYTF,TGTGCCAGCAGCTTACCAGGGGACTATGGCTACACCTTC
TRBD1,TRBV7-2,-,TRBJ2-3,CASSLGQYTDTQYF,TGTGCCAGCAGCTTGGGACAGTACACAGATACGCAGTATTTT
TRBD1,TRBV20-1,-,TRBJ2-7,CSASFQGQGDYEQYF,TGCAGTGCTAGTTTTCAAGGACAGGGTGACTACGAGCAGTACTTC
-,TRBV11-2,-,TRBJ2-7,CASTQFRGSHEQYF,TGTGCCAGCACCCAGTTCCGGGGTTCCCACGAGCAGTACTTC
-,TRBV6-5,-,TRBJ1-1,CASSYSRENTEAFF,TGTGCCAGCAGTTACTCGAGAGAGAACACTGAAGCTTTCTTT
TRBD1,TRBV7-9,once,TRBJ1-4,CASSRTTGAYEKLFF,TGTGCCAGCAGCCGTACAACAGGGGCCTATGAAAAACTGTTTTTT
-,TRBV18,-,TRBJ1-5,CASSPRSGNQPQHF,TGTGCCAGCTCACCACGCAGCGGCAATCAGCCCCAGCATTTT
TRBD1,TRBV4-2,-,TRBJ2-1,CASSQGWDRDNEQFF,TGTGCCAGCAGCCAAGGGTGGGACAGAGACAATGAGCAGTTCTTC
-,TRBV7-2,-,TRBJ1-3,CASSLAGGNSGNTIYF,TGTGCCAGCAGCTTAGCGGGAGGCAACTCTGGAAACACCATATATTTT
-,TRBV6-5,-,TRBJ2-5,CASSYDLQETQYF,TGTGCCAGCAGTTACGACTTACAAGAGACCCAGTACTTC
-,TRBV10-2,few,TRBJ1-3,CASSDLLSGNTIYF,TGCGCCAGCAGTGATCTCCTCTCTGGAAACACCATATATTTT
TRBD1,TRBV4-2,-,TRBJ2-5,CASSQWGQERGETQYF,TGTGCCAGCAGCCAATGGGGACAGGAACGTGGAGAGACCCAGTACTTC
TRBD2,TRBV6-5,-,TRBJ2-7,CASGGGTSVSYEQYF,TGTGCCAGTGGGGGAGGGACTAGCGTTTCCTACGAGCAGTACTTC
-,TRBV15,-,TRBJ2-5,CATSRDPRGQETQYF,TGTGCCACCAGCAGAGATCCAAGGGGCCAAGAGACCCAGTACTTC
-,TRBV9,-,TRBJ1-3,CASSVAVSGNTIYF,TGTGCCAGCAGCGTGGCAGTCTCTGGAAACACCATATATTTT
-,TRBV6-5,few,TRBJ1-6,CASSWATGYNSPLHF,TGTGCCAGCAGTTGGGCGACAGGATATAATTCACCCCTCCACTTT
TRBD2,TRBV9,-,TRBJ2-2,CASSPETSGVISTGELFF,TGTGCCAGCAGCCCAGAGACTAGCGGGGTGATATCTACCGGGGAGCTGTTTTTT
TRBD1,TRBV5-8,once,TRBJ1-1,CASSWGQGTGGYTEAFF,TGTGCCAGCAGCTGGGGCCAGGGGACAGGGGGATACACTGAAGCTTTCTTT
-,TRBV6-5,once,TRBJ2-2,CASSYSYRDKGELFF,TGTGCCAGCAGTTACTCGTACAGGGATAAAGGGGAGCTGTTTTTT
-,TRBV9,-,TRBJ2-5,CASSVATANTQYF,TGTGCCAGCAGCGTAGCGACAGCAAACACCCAGTACTTC
TRBD1,TRBV19,-,TRBJ1-3,CASTDRGSSGNTIYF,TGTGCCAGTACCGACAGGGGTTCCTCTGGAAACACCATATATTTT
TRBD2,TRBV29-1,once,TRBJ2-1,CSASMTSGYNEQFF,TGCAGCGCTTCGATGACTAGCGGCTACAATGAGCAGTTCTTC
-,TRBV19,-,TRBJ1-2,CASSIQGRNYGYTF,TGTGCCAGTAGTATACAGGGCCGGAACTATGGCTACACCTTC
TRBD2,TRBV5-1,once,TRBJ2-3,CASRPLAGGRTDTQYF,TGCGCCAGCAGACCGCTAGCGGGGGGCCGGACAGATACGCAGTATTTT
TRBD1,TRBV2,-,TRBJ2-3,CASSDGTGTDTQYF,TGTGCCAGCAGTGACGGGACAGGGACAGATACGCAGTATTTT
TRBD1,TRBV11-3,-,TRBJ2-3,CASSRRGLEADTQYF,TGTGCCAGCAGCCGCAGGGGGCTCGAGGCAGATACGCAGTATTTT
-,TRBV19,few,TRBJ1-5,CATSGQSGNQPQHF,TGTGCCACCTCGGGACAAAGTGGCAATCAGCCCCAGCATTTT
-,TRBV10-3,-,TRBJ1-1,CAISDWAVEAFF,TGTGCCATCAGTGATTGGGCAGTAGAAGCTTTCTTT
-,TRBV12-2,-,TRBJ2-7,CASRSVYEQYF,TGTGCAAGTCGCTCCGTCTACGAGCAGTACTTC
-,TRBV11-2,-,TRBJ1-3,CASSFQPGSGNTIYF,TGTGCCAGCAGCTTTCAGCCAGGCTCTGGAAACACCATATATTTT
-,TRBV6-5,-,TRBJ1-1,CASSYTGTVIPLEAFF,TGTGCCAGCAGTTACACCGGGACTGTTATCCCTCTTGAAGCTTTCTTT
TRBD1,TRBV5-1,-,TRBJ2-3,CASSLAGQASTDTQYF,TGCGCCAGCAGCTTGGCCGGACAGGCCAGCACAGATACGCAGTATTTT
-,TRBV10-3,-,TRBJ2-2,CATGGGGGELFF,TGTGCCACCGGAGGGGGGGGCGGGGAGCTGTTTTTT
-,TRBV18,-,TRBJ1-3,CASSPGGTWQNTIYF,TGTGCCAGCTCACCGGGGGGGACATGGCAAAACACCATATATTTT
TRBD1,TRBV7-9,once,TRBJ1-2,CASGNRDRGLPNYGYTF,TGTGCCAGCGGAAACCGGGACAGGGGGCTTCCAAACTATGGCTACACCTTC
TRBD1,TRBV7-2,-,TRBJ1-2,CASSFIGGTGTGGYTF,TGTGCCAGCAGCTTTATCGGGGGGACCGGGACAGGTGGCTACACCTTC
-,TRBV27,-,TRBJ1-6,CASSLKRPGANSPLHF,TGTGCCAGCAGTTTAAAACGGCCGGGTGCGAATTCACCCCTCCACTTT
-,TRBV5-6,-,TRBJ1-1,CASSLVRMNTEAFF,TGTGCCAGCAGCTTGGTCAGGATGAACACTGAAGCTTTCTTT
-,TRBV7-2,-,TRBJ2-5,CASSYRPGQQETQYF,TGTGCCAGCAGCTACCGACCGGGACAACAAGAGACCCAGTACTTC
-,TRBV27,few,TRBJ1-5,CASSLPRGDQPQHF,TGTGCCAGCAGCCTGCCCCGGGGGGATCAGCCCCAGCATTTT
TRBD1,TRBV27,few,TRBJ2-2,CASRQGTGELFF,TGTGCCAGCAGACAGGGGACCGGGGAGCTGTTTTTT
TRBD2,TRBV7-6,-,TRBJ2-5,CASSPGLAGSRRETQYF,TGTGCCAGCAGCCCAGGACTAGCGGGCTCCAGGCGGGAGACCCAGTACTTC
TRBD1,TRBV6-2/TRBV6-3,few,TRBJ2-5,CASSYGTGAQETQYF,TGTGCCAGCAGTTATGGGACAGGGGCACAAGAGACCCAGTACTTC
TRBD1,TRBV4-3,-,TRBJ1-6,CASSQDRTGTYSPLHF,TGCGCCAGCAGCCAAGATAGGACAGGGACCTATTCACCCCTCCACTTT
TRBD2,TRBV3-1/TRBV3-2,-,TRBJ2-3,CASSQDRWTSPDTQYF,TGTGCCAGCAGCCAAGATAGGTGGACTAGCCCAGATACGCAGTATTTT
TRBD2,TRBV19,-,TRBJ2-3,CASSIELAGISDTQYF,TGTGCCAGTAGTATAGAACTAGCGGGGATCTCAGATACGCAGTATTTT
-,TRBV4-3,few,TRBJ1-2,CASSQALTANYGYTF,TGCGCCAGCAGCCAAGCGCTGACTGCTAACTATGGCTACACCTTC
TRBD2,TRBV20-1,-,TRBJ2-7,CSASYTTSAHEQYF,TGCAGTGCTAGTTACACGACTAGCGCCCACGAGCAGTACTTC
-,TRBV9,-,TRBJ2-2,CASSQGHNANTGELFF,TGTGCCAGCAGCCAGGGACATAACGCGAACACCGGGGAGCTGTTTTTT
TRBD2,TRBV2,few,TRBJ2-3,CASRGGGASYGTDTQYF,TGTGCCAGCAGGGGCGGGGGGGCATCATATGGCACAGATACGCAGTATTTT
-,TRBV19,once,TRBJ1-1,CASIRDTFEAFF,TGTGCCAGTATCCGGGACACCTTTGAAGCTTTCTTT
TRBD2,TRBV6-4,-,TRBJ2-1,CASSQRSGGNEQFF,TGTGCCAGCAGCCAACGTAGCGGGGGCAATGAGCAGTTCTTC